This entry describes one TCR beta chain. The antigen remains unidentified. The PCR was carried out with 60 Vbeta primers and 13 Jbeta primers. Profiled with immunoSEQ multiplex PCR; TCRdb holds only in-frame clones, not every one. Here the sample spans about 190,000 clones, 60% to 80% being singletons. These data come from a study of cytomegalovirus exposure and HLA in healthy donors. Study in general: Among roughly 190 million T cells, an earlier analysis found about 100 million unique TCR beta sequences.

The CDR3 is 16 residues long. CDR1 MDHEN and CDR2 SYDVKM come from the germline V gene. Unmatched junction bases numbered 8, after V lost 5 bases and J lost 3 bases. Study-level points and caveats: Immune exposure information available was restricted to CMV serostatus.

Sequenced material: PBMCs. The chain couples TRBV28 to TRBJ2-1; 9 bases map to TRBD2. This clonotype was sampled from a woman aged 25-40 years in good health and CMV-seropositive. The CDR3 nucleotides read TGTGCCAGCAGTATCTACGGGACTAGCCACTACAATGAGCAGTTCTTC. Amino acid sequence: CASSIYGTSHYNEQFF.